A single sample gave rise to the 24 T cell receptor beta chains below, sequenced in a study of vaccination effects on CD4 cells after COVID-19. Using viral peptide pools, the ViraFEST assay grew out antigen-specific CD4+ T cells prior to sequencing. Culture lasted about 11 days before CD4+ T cell isolation. Everyone in the study got two shots of either the BNT162b2 or mRNA-1273 vaccine. The protocol was immunoSEQ multiplex PCR, while the TCRdb copy is restricted to in-frame clones and leaves out a portion. Here the sample spans tens of thousands of clones, over 70% being singletons. The antigens of these receptors remain unknown. Sequenced here: CD4+ T cells from PBMCs cultured with SARS-CoV-2 spike peptides, sampled after COVID-19 vaccination. The receptors come from a human donor who received a COVID-19 vaccine.

This chain uses TRBV2 with TRBJ1-2; 8 bases align to TRBD1. The CDR3 loop spans 13 amino acids. Germline values: CDR1 SNHLY, CDR2 FYNNEI. The ends lost 8 bases at V and 3 bases at J; junction bases unmatched: 5. CDR3 sequence reads: CASSGQGHYGYTF. The CDR3 nucleotides are TGTGCCAGCTCAGGACAGGGACACTATGGCTACACCTTC.

The V and J genes are TRBV11-2 and TRBJ1-1; no definite D call. The V and J ends lost 5 bases and 4 bases respectively, with 8 bases between them. CDR3 length equals 12 residues. Germline CDR1 and CDR2: SGHAT and FQNNGV. The CDR3 reads CASSQHATEAFF. The CDR3 DNA is TGTGCCAGCAGCCAACATGCCACTGAAGCTTTCTTT.

The V call is TRBV9, the J call TRBJ1-1; D perhaps matches TRBD1 (5 bases). The V gene's germline CDR1 is SGDLS and CDR2 YYNGEE. Trimming shortened V by 4 bases and J by 1 base, and 14 bases separated the two germline ends. This CDR3 spans 15 amino acids. CDR3 region: CASSPRRGENTEAFF. The CDR3 nucleotides are TGTGCCAGCAGCCCCAGGAGGGGCGAGAACACTGAAGCTTTCTTT.

This clone was seen a few times. The chain has TRBV30 and TRBJ2-7, with TRBD1 as a possible D gene (5 bases). The germline V gene has CDR1 GTSNPN and CDR2 SVGIG (reference sequence). The V end lost 4 bases, the J end lost 6 bases, and 13 bases lay between the germline ends. The CDR3 has 12 amino acids. The DNA for the CDR3 is TGTGCCTGGAAACTGGGGCTTCGCGAGCAGTACTTC. Its translation is CAWKLGLREQYF.

The rearrangement joins TRBV28 to TRBJ1-1; possible D gene TRBD1, 6 bases. Trimming left V 2 bases short and J 1 base short, with 14 bases between. Germline V CDR1 and CDR2: MDHEN, SYDVKM. The CDR3 runs to 16 residues. The CDR3 sequence: CASSLSMGGRNTEAFF. The CDR3 bases are TGTGCCAGCAGTTTAAGCATGGGGGGGCGGAACACTGAAGCTTTCTTT.

V and J are TRBV5-6 and TRBJ2-5, with D unresolved. V lost 0 bases to trimming and J lost 2 bases, with 5 bases between them. The germline V gene has CDR1 SGHDT and CDR2 YYEEEE. The CDR3 extends over 13 amino acids. CDR3 region: CASSLDEQETQYF. The CDR3 DNA is TGTGCCAGCAGCTTGGACGAACAAGAGACCCAGTACTTC.

The sample holds one count of this clone. This rearrangement joins TRBV9 to TRBJ1-4, with D possibly being TRBD1 (5 bases). The CDR3 sequence is 16 residues long. CDR1 and CDR2 from the germline V gene are SGDLS and YYNGEE. V lost 3 bases, J lost 2 bases, and 14 bases lay in between. The CDR3 here is CASSAGGGRTNEKLFF. The DNA for the CDR3 is TGTGCCAGCAGCGCGGGGGGGGGTAGGACTAATGAAAAACTGTTTTTT. Combining the CDR3 with reference TRBV9 and TRBJ1-4 gives the whole variable domain DSGVTQTPKHLITATGQRVTLRCSPRSGDLSVYWYQQSLDQGLQFLIQYYNGEERAKGNILERFSAQQFPDLHSELNLSSLELGDSALYFCASSAGGGRTNEKLFFGSGTQLSVL.

The V call is TRBV5-1, the J call TRBJ2-1; D is perhaps TRBD2 (5 bases). The germline CDR1 and CDR2 sequences are SGHRS and YFSETQ. The CDR3 consists of 15 residues. V was cut by 2 bases and J by 0 bases, with 9 bases left in between. The CDR3 sequence is CASSLPGSSYNEQFF. For the CDR3, the DNA is TGCGCCAGCAGCTTACCGGGGAGCTCCTACAATGAGCAGTTCTTC.

The J gene is TRBJ1-1, the V gene TRBV27; D not certain. Germline loops: CDR1 MNHEY, CDR2 SMNVEV (reference sequence). V gave up 6 bases and J gave up 6 bases, with 11 bases separating them. The length of the CDR3 is 12 residues. This CDR3 reads CASRRKGAEAFF. The CDR3 DNA follows: TGTGCCAGCAGGCGAAAAGGAGCTGAAGCTTTCTTT.

This rearrangement joins TRBV28 to TRBJ1-2, with 9 bases aligning to TRBD1. The length of the CDR3 is 15 residues. V dropped 5 bases and J dropped 6; count of bases not matched to a gene: 10. Germline lookup yields CDR1 MDHEN and CDR2 SYDVKM. As DNA, the CDR3 is TGTGCCAGCAGTCCAGGGGACAGGGATTTTCATGGCTACACCTTC. It translates to CASSPGDRDFHGYTF.

The chain uses TRBV29-1 and TRBJ2-7, with 9 bases fitting TRBD1. CDR3 length: 15 amino acids. Germline assignment: CDR1 SQVTM and CDR2 ANQGSEA. Trimming cost V 5 bases and J 0 bases; bases outside gene matches: 8. The CDR3 spells CSVRAGTGNSYEQYF. The DNA for the CDR3 is TGCAGCGTTCGAGCCGGGACAGGGAACTCCTACGAGCAGTACTTC.

The chain has TRBV7-6 and TRBJ2-2; tentative D call: TRBD2 (5 bases). CDR1 is SGHVS and CDR2 is FNYEAQ in the germline V gene. V lost 5 bases and J 2 bases, leaving 12 bases between the germline ends. The CDR3 consists of 15 residues. The CDR3, as DNA: TGTGCCAGCAGCGAAGCCGGACTTAACACCGGGGAGCTGTTTTTT. It specifies CASSEAGLNTGELFF.

This clone came up once. The rearrangement uses TRBV4-1 and TRBJ1-5; 7 nucleotides agree with TRBD1. The CDR3 runs 15 residues. J lost 6 bases, V lost 3 bases, and 8 bases had no gene match. The germline CDR1 and CDR2 sequences are MGHRA and YSYEKL. This CDR3 reads CASSHPRQGGQPQHF. CDR3 nucleotide sequence: TGCGCCAGCAGCCATCCTCGACAGGGAGGTCAGCCCCAGCATTTT.

This clone was seen a few times. J is TRBJ2-1 and V is TRBV12-2; no check of the table's D call, TRBD2, against the DNA was made. TRBV12-2 constitutes a pseudogene. This CDR3 is 13 amino acids long. The CDR3 protein is CASRSRRAGEGFF. The CDR3 nucleotides are TGTGCAAGTCGCTCCCGGAGGGCGGGAGAGGGGTTCTTC.

The V and J genes are TRBV6-4 and TRBJ2-1; TRBD2 aligns across 10 bases. J was trimmed by 7 bases and V by 5 bases; bases with no gene match: 8. The CDR3 has 15 residues. Germline V gene data show CDR1 as MRHNA and CDR2 as SNTAGT. This CDR3 reads CASSSGTSARNEQFF. In nucleotides, the CDR3 is TGTGCCAGCAGTTCCGGGACTAGCGCTCGGAATGAGCAGTTCTTC.

In DNA, the CDR3 is TGTGCCAGCAGCGTCGCGGGGGGGAGACAAGAGACCCAGTACTTC. Encoded protein: CASSVAGGRQETQYF. This rearrangement joins TRBV9 to TRBJ2-5, with 9 bases aligning to TRBD2. The V gene's germline CDR1 is SGDLS and CDR2 YYNGEE. V lost 2 bases and J lost 2; bases outside the gene matches: 4. CDR3 length: 15 residues. Full variable domain (missing parts from reference TRBV9 and TRBJ2-5): DSGVTQTPKHLITATGQRVTLRCSPRSGDLSVYWYQQSLDQGLQFLIQYYNGEERAKGNILERFSAQQFPDLHSELNLSSLELGDSALYFCASSVAGGRQETQYFGPGTRLLVL.

This chain uses TRBV6-5 with TRBJ2-5; 11 bases fit TRBD1. This CDR3 is 14 amino acids long. The trim removed 8 bases at V and 2 bases at J, leaving 4 bases unmatched. Germline V lookup: CDR1 MNHEY, CDR2 SVGAGI. In nucleotides, the CDR3 is TGTGCCAGCGGCGGACAGGGGGCTCAAGAGACCCAGTACTTC. Encoded protein: CASGGQGAQETQYF.

In DNA form, the CDR3 reads TGTGCCAGCAGCTTCCCACAGGGGTGGTATGGGGCAGAGACCCAGTACTTC. It encodes CASSFPQGWYGAETQYF. The genes are TRBV7-9 and TRBJ2-5; 7 bases are shared with TRBD1. The CDR3 covers 17 residues. V dropped 3 bases and J dropped 4; count of bases not matched to a gene: 14. Germline V gene sequence: CDR1 SEHNR, CDR2 FQNEAQ (reference sequence).

V and J are TRBV11-2 and TRBJ2-2, with 7 bases that match TRBD2. After removal of 6 bases from V and 5 bases from J, the junction contained 12 bases not matched to a gene. Germline V CDR1 and CDR2: SGHAT, FQNNGV. The CDR3 is 16 residues long. The CDR3 sequence is CASRAVPGGGTGELFF. In nucleotides, the CDR3 is TGTGCCAGCAGGGCCGTCCCGGGGGGAGGGACCGGGGAGCTGTTTTTT.

The chain has TRBV6-5 and TRBJ1-5; TRBD1 matches at 9 bases. Per germline, CDR1 MNHEY and CDR2 SVGAGI. The V segment lost 7 bases and the J segment 4 bases; nucleotides outside the gene matches: 5. CDR3 length: 14 amino acids. The CDR3 DNA reads as TGTGCCAGCATACAGGGGGCCCGGAATCAGCCCCAGCATTTT. Its protein product is CASIQGARNQPQHF.

The chain combines TRBV11-3 with TRBJ2-1, with 9 bases lining up with TRBD2. The ends lost 2 bases at V and 5 bases at J; junction bases unmatched: 10. CDR1 and CDR2 from the germline V gene are SGHNT and YENEEA. The CDR3 runs to 17 residues. The CDR3 DNA reads TGTGCCAGCAGCTTAAAGCACAGCGGGAGGAGGAACAATGAGCAGTTCTTC. Its translation is CASSLKHSGRRNNEQFF.

The chain couples TRBV19 to TRBJ1-1, with a possible D match to TRBD1 (5 bases). Trimming took off 2 bases at V and 5 bases at J, with 15 bases between the two ends. The CDR3 spans 15 residues. Germline values: CDR1 LNHDA, CDR2 SQIVND (reference sequence). In DNA form, the CDR3 reads TGTGCCAGTAGTATATGGGGCAGGGTAGGAACTGAAGCTTTCTTT. This encodes CASSIWGRVGTEAFF.

V is TRBV19 and J is TRBJ2-1; 13 bases match TRBD2. This CDR3 is built from 14 residues. J lost 7 bases, V lost 6 bases, and 3 bases had no gene match. The germline V gene encodes CDR1 LNHDA and CDR2 SQIVND (reference sequence). The CDR3 region is CASRTSGRFNEQFF. In DNA, the CDR3 is TGTGCCAGTAGGACTAGCGGGAGGTTTAATGAGCAGTTCTTC.

The CDR3 bases are TGCGCCAGCAGCCGCAATACAGGTATGAACACTGAAGCTTTCTTT. Amino acids: CASSRNTGMNTEAFF. This sequence joins TRBV4-1 and TRBJ1-1, with D tentatively TRBD1 (5 bases). Germline loops: CDR1 MGHRA, CDR2 YSYEKL. The CDR3 is 15 residues long. V lost 4 bases to trimming and J lost 0 bases, with 12 bases between them.